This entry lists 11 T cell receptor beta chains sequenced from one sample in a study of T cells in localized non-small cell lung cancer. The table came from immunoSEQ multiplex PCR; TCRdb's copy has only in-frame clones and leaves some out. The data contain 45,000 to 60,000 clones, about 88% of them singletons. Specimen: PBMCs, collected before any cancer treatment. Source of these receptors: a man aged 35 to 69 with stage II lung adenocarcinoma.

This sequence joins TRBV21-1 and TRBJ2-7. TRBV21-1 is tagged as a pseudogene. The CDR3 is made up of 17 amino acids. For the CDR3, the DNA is TGTGCCAGCAGCAAACTCCTTCCCGGGAAGGGGGGTTGCGAGCAGTACGTC. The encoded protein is CASSKLLPGKGGCEQYV.

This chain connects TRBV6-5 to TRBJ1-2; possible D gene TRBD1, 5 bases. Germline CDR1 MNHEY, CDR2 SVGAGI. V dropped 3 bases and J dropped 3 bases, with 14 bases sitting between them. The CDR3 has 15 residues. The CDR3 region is CASSYSAGHDYGYTF. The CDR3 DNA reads TGTGCCAGCAGTTATTCTGCGGGGCACGACTATGGCTACACCTTC.

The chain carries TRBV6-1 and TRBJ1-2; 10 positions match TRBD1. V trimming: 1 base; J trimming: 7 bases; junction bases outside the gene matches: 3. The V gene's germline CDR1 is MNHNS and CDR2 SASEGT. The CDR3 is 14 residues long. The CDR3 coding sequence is TGTGCCAGCAGTGAAGAGGGGACAGGGGCTGGCTACACCTTC. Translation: CASSEEGTGAGYTF.

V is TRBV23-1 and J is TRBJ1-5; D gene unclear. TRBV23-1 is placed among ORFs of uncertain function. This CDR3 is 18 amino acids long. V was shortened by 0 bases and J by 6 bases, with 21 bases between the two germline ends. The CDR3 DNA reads TGCGCCAGCAGTCAATCGCACCCTCCCCCCCCAATCAGTCAGCCCCAGCATTTT. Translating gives CASSQSHPPPPISQPQHF.

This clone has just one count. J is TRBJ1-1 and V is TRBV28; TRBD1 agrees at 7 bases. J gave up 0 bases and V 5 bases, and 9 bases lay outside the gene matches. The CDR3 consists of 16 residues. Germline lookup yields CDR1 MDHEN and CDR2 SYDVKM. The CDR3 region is CASSGRGFRMNTEAFF. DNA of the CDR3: TGTGCCAGCAGTGGCAGGGGGTTCCGGATGAACACTGAAGCTTTCTTT.

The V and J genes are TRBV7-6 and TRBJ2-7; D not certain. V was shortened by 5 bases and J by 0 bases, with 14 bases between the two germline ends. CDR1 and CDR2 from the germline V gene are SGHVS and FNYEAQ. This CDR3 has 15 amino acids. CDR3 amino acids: CASSIGEQSSYEQYF. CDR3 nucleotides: TGTGCCAGCAGCATAGGTGAACAGAGCTCCTACGAGCAGTACTTC.

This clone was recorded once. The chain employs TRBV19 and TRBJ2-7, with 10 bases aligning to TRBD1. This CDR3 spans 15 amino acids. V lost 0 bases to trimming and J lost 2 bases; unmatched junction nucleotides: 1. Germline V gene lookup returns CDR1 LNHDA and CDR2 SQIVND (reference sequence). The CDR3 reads CASSIEGQGTYEQYF. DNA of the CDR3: TGTGCCAGTAGTATAGAGGGACAGGGGACCTACGAGCAGTACTTC.

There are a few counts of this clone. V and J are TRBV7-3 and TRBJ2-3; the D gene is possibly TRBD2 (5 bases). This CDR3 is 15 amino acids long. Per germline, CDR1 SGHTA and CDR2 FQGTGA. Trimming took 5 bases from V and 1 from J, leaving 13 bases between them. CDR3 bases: TGTGCCAGCAGCCCGGACTCGGCTCGCACAGATACGCAGTATTTT. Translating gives CASSPDSARTDTQYF.

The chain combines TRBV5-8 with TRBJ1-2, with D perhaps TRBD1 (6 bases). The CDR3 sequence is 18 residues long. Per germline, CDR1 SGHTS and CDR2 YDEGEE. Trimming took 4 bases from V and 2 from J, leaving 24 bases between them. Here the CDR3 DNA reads TGTGCCAGCAGCATAACCCCGGGACACCTAAAAGGAAACTATGGCTACACCTTC. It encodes CASSITPGHLKGNYGYTF.

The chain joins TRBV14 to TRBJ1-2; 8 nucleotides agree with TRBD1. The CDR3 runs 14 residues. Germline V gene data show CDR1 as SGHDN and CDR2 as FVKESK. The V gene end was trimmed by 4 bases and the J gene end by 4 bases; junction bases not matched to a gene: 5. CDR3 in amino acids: CASSPRQGAYGYTF. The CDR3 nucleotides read TGTGCCAGCAGCCCGAGGCAGGGGGCCTATGGCTACACCTTC.

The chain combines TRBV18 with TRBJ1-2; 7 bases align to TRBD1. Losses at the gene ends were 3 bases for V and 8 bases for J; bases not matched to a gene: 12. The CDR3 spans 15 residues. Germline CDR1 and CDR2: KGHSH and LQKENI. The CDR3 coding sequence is TGTGCCAGCTCACCCCCCCTGACAGGGACGGGCGGCTACACCTTC. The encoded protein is CASSPPLTGTGGYTF.